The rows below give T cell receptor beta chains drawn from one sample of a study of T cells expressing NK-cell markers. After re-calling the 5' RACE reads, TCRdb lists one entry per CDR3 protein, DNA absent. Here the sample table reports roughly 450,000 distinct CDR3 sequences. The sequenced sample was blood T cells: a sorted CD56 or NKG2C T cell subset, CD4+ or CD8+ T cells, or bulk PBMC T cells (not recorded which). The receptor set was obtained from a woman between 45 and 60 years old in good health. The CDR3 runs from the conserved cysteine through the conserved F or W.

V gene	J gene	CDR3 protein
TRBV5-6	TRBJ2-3	CASTSWGLEEDTQYF
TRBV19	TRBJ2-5	CASSIGLAGGVTQYF
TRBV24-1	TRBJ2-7	CATSDGTGPSYEQYF
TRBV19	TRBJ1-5	CASSNPPGTGGNQPQHF
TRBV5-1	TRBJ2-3	CASSLVFGSADTQYF
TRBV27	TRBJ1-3	CASSNSISGNTIYF
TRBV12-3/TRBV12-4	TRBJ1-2	CASSRLGSANYGYTF
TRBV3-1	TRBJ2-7	CASSPLAGQGAYEQYF
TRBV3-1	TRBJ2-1	CASSPSGTSPYNEQFF
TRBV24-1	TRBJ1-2	CATSDPDRINYGYTF
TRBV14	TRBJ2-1	CASSQEGPGLAGIEQFF
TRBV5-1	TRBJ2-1	CASRSGGIDNEQFF
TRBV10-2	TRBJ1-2	CASREGTRADYGYTF
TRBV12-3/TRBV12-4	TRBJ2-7	CASSLDVWDREDYEQYF
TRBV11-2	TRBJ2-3	CASSLGEGPPTDTQYF
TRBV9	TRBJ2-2	CASSVGEGAGTGELFF
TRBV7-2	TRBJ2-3	CASSLVTGLAGAEQYF
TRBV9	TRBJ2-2	CASSVRGLNTGELFF
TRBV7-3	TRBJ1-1	CASSSTPGVVRTEAFF
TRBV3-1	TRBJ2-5	CASSPSGAGETQYF
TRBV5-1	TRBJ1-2	CASSNIGVEQGYTF
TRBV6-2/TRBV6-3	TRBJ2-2	CASRTSGSRGGELFF
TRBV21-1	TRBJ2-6	CASSRESSGANVLTF
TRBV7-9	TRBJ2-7	CASGTYSEQYF
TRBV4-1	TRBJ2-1	CASSQVTRGVNEQFF
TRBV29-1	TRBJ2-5	CSVEILGAQETQYF
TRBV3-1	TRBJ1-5	CASSQDRGRGQPQHF
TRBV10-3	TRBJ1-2	CAISESWTEVWGYTF
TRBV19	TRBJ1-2	CASSTDRAVERTYGYTF
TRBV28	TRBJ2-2	CALSRTKNTGELFF
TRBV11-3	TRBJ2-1	CASSLGPSQNEQFF
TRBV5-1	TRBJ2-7	CASSLVKGAYEQYF
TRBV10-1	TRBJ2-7	CASSEGRGGKYF
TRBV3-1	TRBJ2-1	CASSQGRGGKNEQFF
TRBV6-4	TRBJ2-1	CASSDSLGLASYNEQFF
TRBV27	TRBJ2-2	CASSNEGTGRFGELFF
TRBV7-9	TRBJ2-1	CASSPKGGGREEGRSYNEQFF
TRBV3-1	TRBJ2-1	CASSQPPVVNEQFF
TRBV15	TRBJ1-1	CATSRDMGGLAEAFF
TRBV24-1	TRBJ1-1	CATSDYGRTEAFF
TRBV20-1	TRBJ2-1	CSASSLLNEQFF
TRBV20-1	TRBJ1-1	CSARDETVGIEAFF
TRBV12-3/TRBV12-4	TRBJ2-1	CASSLGVRLNKQFF
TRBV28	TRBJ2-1	CASSPLAGGPPIDEQFF
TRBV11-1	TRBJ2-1	CASSLASGQGNNEQFF
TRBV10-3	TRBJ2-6	CAIQGQAHSGANVLTF